Here is one T cell receptor (beta chain) with its context. Its antigen is undetermined. PCR was performed a second time for about 6 to 12 cycles using a sample-barcoded 5' primer and a J-beta primer mix. Each cDNA molecule, via a template-switch adaptor with 12 random nucleotides, was tagged. A minimum of 3 million CDR3-containing paired-end reads was obtained for each sample. A single record per CDR3 protein comes from TCRdb applying MiXCR to the 5' RACE reads. Of fewer than 900,000 distinct CDR3 sequences detected, roughly 41% appear once; the ten largest clones hold 20% to 25%. These data belong to a study of blood T cells in healthy people across ages. Findings of the study overall: Unknown donor CMV status possibly confounded expanded clonotype changes.

Germline CDR1 and CDR2: MGHRA and YSYEKL. Trimming cost V 3 bases and J 4 bases; bases outside gene matches: 4. The CDR3 has 15 amino acids. Per-sample PBMC isolation yielded at least 7 million cells. Material: blood. The sequence was obtained from a woman in her sixties or seventies in good health. The chain recombines TRBV4-1 with TRBJ2-7; TRBD2 matches at 12 bases. The CDR3 region is CASSQVTSGSYEQYF. The CDR3 DNA reads as TGCGCCAGCAGCCAGGTGACTAGCGGGAGTTACGAGCAGTACTTC.